This TCR beta chain stems from a study of blood T cells in healthy people across ages (dated by TCRdb to the mid-2010s). A note on the overall study: In model experiments, roughly one uniquely barcoded TCR beta cDNA molecule per two T cells was captured by template switching. To track age-related changes in TCR beta repertoire diversity, the study relied on deep sequencing normalized with unique cDNA molecular identifiers. The donors were divided into four age groups: young (average around 17 years), middle-aged (approximately 42), aged (62) and long-lived (roughly 88). To avoid experimental bias, donors of different ages were randomly spread across the sequencing lanes. Using the same blood draw, the study looked at two additional independent replicas of 1 million unique cDNA reads for two donors, one aged 18 to 30 and the other aged 80 or older. Overall study outcomes, separate from this receptor: Estimates of total diversity based on one million sequenced T cells were considered lower bounds and underestimates. Donor CMV infection status was unknown, potentially confounding age-related changes in expanded clonotypes. Observed TCR beta diversity per million T cells fell roughly linearly with age, and a significant reduction was already apparent by age roughly 40. Compared with the aged group, the long-lived group had more naive CD4+ T cells, fewer expanded clones and increased TCR diversity, a pattern suggesting age selection. The percentage of naive T cells measured by flow cytometry correlated strongly with observed TCR beta diversity. Conclusive comparison of naive and antigen-experienced compartments was prevented by the profiling of bulk unsorted PBMCs.

Systemically healthy Caucasian individuals from Russia, around 38 in total and aged about 6 to 100 years, were included as donors. Each donor gave about 11 milliliters of peripheral blood, drawn into EDTA-treated Vacutainer tubes. Ficoll-Paque density-gradient centrifugation was used to isolate PBMCs, with at least 6.5 million per sample. Trizol reagent was used to extract total RNA from PBMCs, with at least 5 micrograms per sample. The percentages of naive CD45RAhigh/CD27high T cells were determined by flow cytometry on a PBMC aliquot from every donor. V loses 3 bases at its end and J loses 4 bases; junction bases beyond the gene matches: 7. CDR1 and CDR2 are drawn from the germline V gene: MGHRA, YSYEKL. From the cysteine up to the phenylalanine, the CDR3 has a length of 16 residues. Only the CDR3 DNA stays, 48 bases, in frame from base 1. This clonotype was observed many times. Its antigen is not yet known. The record has no base qualities; no much larger clone is one base away.

Preparation of the library involved 5' RACE. This sample was sequenced with an Illumina HiSeq 2500. A second PCR of about 6 to 12 cycles was performed with a sample-barcoded 5' primer and a J-beta primer mix. Each TCR beta cDNA molecule received a unique molecular identifier from a template-switch 5' adaptor carrying 12 random nucleotides. Each sample yielded at least 2.5 million CDR3-containing paired-end reads. All of the RNA was converted into first-strand cDNA using the Mint cDNA synthesis kit, with a TRBC-specific oligonucleotide serving as the primer. All cDNA was treated with uracil-DNA glycosylase and then went through a first 18-cycle PCR with the universal primers M1SS and BC2_uni_R. In the authors' own workflow: For normalization, 1 million high-quality reads, each with a distinct molecular identifier, were randomly selected from each sample. Reads sharing molecular identifiers were discarded rather than binned into consensus sequences. MiTCR, with a Q25 quality threshold and the strictest error-elimination algorithm, was used for CDR3 identification, clonotype clustering and error correction. Lower-bound total TCR beta diversity was estimated with a nonparametric unseen species model using Euler transformation. TCRdb reprocessed the public reads (quality trimming at Q25 with fastp, clone calling with MiXCR) and kept in-frame beta chains. Here each entry gathers all rows of one CDR3 protein and keeps the most common genes and DNA. V and J calls and clone size were set by TCRdb, not the authors. This sample has 1.5 million to 2 million distinct CDR3 sequences in its table, and approximately 30% of those were observed once. Of the sample, 7.7% is held by the ten largest clones.

The source of this sequence is a young woman in good health. The rearranged segments are TRBV4-1 and TRBJ2-7, with 12 middle bases fitting TRBD2. Material: blood. The CDR3 reads as follows: CASSQPLAGGQYEQYF. The nucleotides are TGCGCCAGCAGCCAGCCCCTAGCGGGGGGGCAATACGAGCAGTACTTC.